The clone carrying this TCR beta chain showed up just a few times. Its antigen is unknown. Via MiXCR, TCRdb re-called the 5' RACE reads, giving one row per CDR3 protein. The sample comprises about 530,000 distinct CDR3 sequences, approximately 16% of which are singletons, and less than 0.5% rests with the top ten. Only healthy Caucasians were included as donors. This sample is part of a study of identical twins. General observations from the study: Among beta out-of-frame sequences, excess sharing between twins appeared weaker. Reduced insertions were recorded for abundant cord blood beta clonotypes, with no such pattern in memory repertoires.

The same data also contributed to another study, on yellow fever vaccine responses in identical twins.

The sequenced material came from CD4+ T cells sorted from blood. This clonotype was sampled from a woman aged 18-35 years in good health.

CDR3 sequence (DNA): TGCGCCAGCAGCCAAGGGGGAAAATACAATGAGCAGTTCTTC. This codes for CASSQGGKYNEQFF. This chain uses TRBV4-1 with TRBJ2-1; the D is unclear. CDR3 length: 14 residues. Germline V gene data show CDR1 as MGHRA and CDR2 as YSYEKL. V gave up 1 base and J gave up 4 bases, with 8 bases separating them.